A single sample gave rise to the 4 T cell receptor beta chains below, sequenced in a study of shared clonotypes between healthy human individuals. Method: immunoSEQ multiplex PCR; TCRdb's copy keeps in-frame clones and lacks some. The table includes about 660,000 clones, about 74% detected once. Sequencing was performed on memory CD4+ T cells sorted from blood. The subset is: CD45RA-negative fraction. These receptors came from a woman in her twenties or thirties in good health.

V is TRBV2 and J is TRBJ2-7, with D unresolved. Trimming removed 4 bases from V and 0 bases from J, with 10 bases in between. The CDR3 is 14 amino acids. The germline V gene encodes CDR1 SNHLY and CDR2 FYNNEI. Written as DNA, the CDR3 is TGTGCCAGCAGTGGTGGCTATTTCTCCTACGAGCAGTACTTC. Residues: CASSGGYFSYEQYF.

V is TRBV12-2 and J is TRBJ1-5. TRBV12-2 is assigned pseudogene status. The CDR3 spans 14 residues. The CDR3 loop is CASRLAGYNQPQHF. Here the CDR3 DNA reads TGTGCAAGTCGCTTAGCCGGGTACAATCAGCCCCAGCATTTT.

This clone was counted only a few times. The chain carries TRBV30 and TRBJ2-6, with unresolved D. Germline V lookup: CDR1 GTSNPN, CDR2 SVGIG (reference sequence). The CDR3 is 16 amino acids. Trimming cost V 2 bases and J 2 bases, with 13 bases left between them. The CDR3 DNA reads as TGTGCCTGGAGTCGTCCAGCTGATCCTGGGGCCAACGTCCTGACTTTC. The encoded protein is CAWSRPADPGANVLTF.

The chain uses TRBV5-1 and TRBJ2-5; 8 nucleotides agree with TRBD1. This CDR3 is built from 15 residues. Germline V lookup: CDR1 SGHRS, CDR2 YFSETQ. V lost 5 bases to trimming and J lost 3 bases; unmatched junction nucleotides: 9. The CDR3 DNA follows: TGCGCCAGCAGAGGACAGGGCGGTAGCGAAGAGACCCAGTACTTC. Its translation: CASRGQGGSEETQYF.